The T cell receptor beta chain under discussion was sequenced for a study of shared clonotypes between healthy human individuals. General observations from the study: When naive CD4 clonotypes were compared across a handful of donors, about 4.8% were shared.

As for this clone: Its cognate antigen is unknown.

Method: immunoSEQ multiplex PCR; TCRdb's copy keeps in-frame clones and lacks some. The sample carries some 200,000 clones, 50% to 75% recorded once. Germline V gives CDR1 LNHDA, CDR2 SQIVND (reference sequence). J was trimmed by 4 bases and V by 1 base; bases with no gene match: 5. This CDR3 comprises 16 residues. Nashville, Tennessee was home to all donors, each a Caucasian adult. The sequenced sample consisted of memory CD4+ T cells sorted from blood. Subset meaning: CD45RA-negative fraction. J is TRBJ2-5 and V is TRBV19; TRBD2 agrees at 11 bases. This clonotype was sampled from a man aged 30-40 years in good health. The CDR3 sequence: CASSIVAGGPGETQYF. The CDR3 DNA follows: TGTGCCAGTAGTATAGTAGCGGGAGGGCCCGGAGAGACCCAGTACTTC.